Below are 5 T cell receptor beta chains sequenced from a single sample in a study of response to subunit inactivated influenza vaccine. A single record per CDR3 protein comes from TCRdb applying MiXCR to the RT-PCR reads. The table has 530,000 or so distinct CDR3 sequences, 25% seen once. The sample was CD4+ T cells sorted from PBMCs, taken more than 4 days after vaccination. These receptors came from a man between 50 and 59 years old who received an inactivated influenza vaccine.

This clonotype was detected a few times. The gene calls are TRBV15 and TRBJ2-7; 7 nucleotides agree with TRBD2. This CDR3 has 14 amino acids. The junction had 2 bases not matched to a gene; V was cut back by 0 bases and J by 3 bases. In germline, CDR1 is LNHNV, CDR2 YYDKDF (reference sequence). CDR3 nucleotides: TGTGCCACCAGCAGAGATCCTAGCGGCTACGAGCAGTACTTC. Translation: CATSRDPSGYEQYF.

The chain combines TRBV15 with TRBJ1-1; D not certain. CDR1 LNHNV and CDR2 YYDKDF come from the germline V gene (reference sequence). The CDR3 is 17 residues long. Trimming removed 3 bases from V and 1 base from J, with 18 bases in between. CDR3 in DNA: TGTGCCACCAGCAGGGAATACTCCCCACTTCCGAACACTGAAGCTTTCTTT. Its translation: CATSREYSPLPNTEAFF.

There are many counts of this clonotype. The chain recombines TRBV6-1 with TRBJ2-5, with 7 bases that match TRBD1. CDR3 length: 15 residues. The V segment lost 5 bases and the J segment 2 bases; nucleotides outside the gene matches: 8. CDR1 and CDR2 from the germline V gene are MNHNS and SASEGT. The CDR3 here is CASSRSGTEQETQYF. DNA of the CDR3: TGTGCCAGCAGTCGTTCCGGGACAGAACAAGAGACCCAGTACTTC.

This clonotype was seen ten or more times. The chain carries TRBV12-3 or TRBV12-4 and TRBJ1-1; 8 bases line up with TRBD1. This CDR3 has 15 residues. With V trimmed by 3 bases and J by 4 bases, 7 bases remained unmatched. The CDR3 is CASSLRTGRLTEAFF. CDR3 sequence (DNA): TGTGCCAGCAGTTTGAGGACAGGGAGACTCACTGAAGCTTTCTTT.

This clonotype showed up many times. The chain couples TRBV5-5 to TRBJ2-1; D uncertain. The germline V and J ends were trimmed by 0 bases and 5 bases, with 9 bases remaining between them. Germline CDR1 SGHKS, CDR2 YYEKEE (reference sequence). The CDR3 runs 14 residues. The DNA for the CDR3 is TGTGCCAGCAGCTTGGTGGTAGGGAACAATGAGCAGTTCTTC. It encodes CASSLVVGNNEQFF.